The following is a TCR beta chain sequence with its context. J lost 5 bases, V lost 1 base, and 3 bases had no gene match. The CDR3 length is 13 residues. Germline CDR1 reads SGHNT; CDR2 reads YYREEE (reference sequence). These data originate in a study of cytomegalovirus exposure and HLA in healthy donors. The PCR used 60 Vbeta and 13 Jbeta primers. TCRdb's table, derived via immunoSEQ multiplex PCR, lists solely in-frame clones and lacks some. Of approximately 150,000 clones listed, around 75% are singletons. V usage is TRBV5-4 and J usage is TRBJ2-7, with 7 bases lining up with TRBD1. Material for sequencing was PBMCs. The sequence was collected from a man aged 55-75 years in good health and CMV-seronegative. The CDR3 DNA is TGTGCCAGCAGCTTGAACAGGGGCGACGAGCAGTACTTC. It is translated as CASSLNRGDEQYF.